This TCR beta chain was identified in a study of beta chain features in type 1 diabetes. Study information: The patient and healthy donor groups were comparable for age, gender and cell yields. General study findings and limits: Still unanswered here is whether HLA type influences TCRB rearrangement.

This clone has only a few counts. Its target is not known. Isolated RNA was reverse transcribed in full, so expressed TCRB transcripts were sequenced. Profiling relied on immunoSEQ multiplex PCR, and the TCRdb table lists in-frame clones only, not all of them. The table shows about 620,000 clones, with roughly 15% occurring only once. The CDR3 is 13 amino acids. V lost 2 bases to trimming and J lost 5 bases, with 9 bases between them. Germline-derived CDR1 and CDR2 are MNHEY and SMNVEV (reference sequence). CD4+ cells of the naive, central memory, regulatory and stem cell-like memory types were sorted via CD45RO/CCR7/CD25/CD127/CD95/CD27.

The chain combines TRBV27 with TRBJ1-1; no clear D gene. Sequenced material: naive CD4+ T cells from blood. This receptor was identified in a man between 18 and 35 years old in good health. The chain's CDR3 is CASSLRSGTEAFF. CDR3 nucleotides: TGTGCCAGCAGTTTACGCAGCGGGACTGAAGCTTTCTTT.